Sequencing of this T cell receptor (beta chain) was carried out in a study of T cells in Graves' hyperthyroidism and ophthalmopathy. Turning to the study itself: Peripheral blood was secured at the point of initial diagnosis, before any treatment. Whole-study findings and limits: Most clonotypes expanded in the thyroid (above 0.001) were also present in blood.

This clonotype appeared a single time. Antigen unknown. Researchers took RNA transcripts and amplified the TCR beta CDR3 regions from them. The TCR CDR3 was amplified in a first-round RT-PCR using the HTBI primer set. In TCRdb, the multiplex PCR reads were re-called with MiXCR into one record per CDR3 protein. The sample shows under 550,000 distinct CDR3 sequences, just under 20% of them seen only once. Sequencing was carried out using blood. The source is a man in his forties or fifties with Graves' ophthalmopathy.

CDR3 nucleotides: TGTGCCAGCAGATCTGCGGGGGCCGGGGAGCTGTTTTTT. As protein: CASRSAGAGELFF. The J gene is TRBJ2-2, the V gene TRBV27; 7 bases map to TRBD2. With V trimmed by 6 bases and J by 6 bases, 4 bases remained unmatched. Germline-derived CDR1 and CDR2 are MNHEY and SMNVEV (reference sequence). The CDR3 has 13 amino acids.